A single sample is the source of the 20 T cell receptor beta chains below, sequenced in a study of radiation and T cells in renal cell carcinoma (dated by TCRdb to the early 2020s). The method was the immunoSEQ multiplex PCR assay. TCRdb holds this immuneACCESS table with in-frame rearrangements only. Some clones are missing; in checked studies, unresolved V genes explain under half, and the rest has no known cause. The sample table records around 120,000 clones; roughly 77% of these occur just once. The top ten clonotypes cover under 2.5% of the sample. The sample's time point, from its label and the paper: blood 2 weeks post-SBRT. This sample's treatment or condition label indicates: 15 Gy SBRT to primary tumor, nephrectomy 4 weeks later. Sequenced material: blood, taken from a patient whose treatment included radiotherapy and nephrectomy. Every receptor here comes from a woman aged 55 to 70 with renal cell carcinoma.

The DNA for the CDR3 is TGTGCCAGCAACTACGAGGGAGGGAAGCAGTATTTT. Its protein product is CASNYEGGKQYF. The chain carries TRBV9 and TRBJ2-3; 7 nucleotides line up with TRBD2. This CDR3 spans 12 amino acids. Trimming took 6 bases from V and 11 from J; bases not matched to a gene: 9. CDR1 and CDR2 from the germline V gene are SGDLS and YYNGEE.

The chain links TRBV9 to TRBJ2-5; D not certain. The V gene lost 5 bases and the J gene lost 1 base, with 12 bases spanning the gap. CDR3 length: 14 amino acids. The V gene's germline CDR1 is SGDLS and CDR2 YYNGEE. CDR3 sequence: CASSPTGAQETQYF. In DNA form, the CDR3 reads TGTGCCAGCAGTCCAACCGGTGCCCAAGAGACCCAGTACTTC.

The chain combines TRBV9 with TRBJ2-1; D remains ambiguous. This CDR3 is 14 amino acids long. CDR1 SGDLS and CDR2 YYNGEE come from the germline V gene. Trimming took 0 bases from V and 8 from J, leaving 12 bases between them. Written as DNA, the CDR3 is TGTGCCAGCAGCGTAGGATGGCAGTCGGATGAGCAGTTCTTC. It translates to CASSVGWQSDEQFF.

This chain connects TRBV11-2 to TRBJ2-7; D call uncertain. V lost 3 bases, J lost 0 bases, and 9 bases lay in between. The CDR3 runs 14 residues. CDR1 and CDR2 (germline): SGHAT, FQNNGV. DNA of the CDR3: TGTGCCAGCAGCTTTACGATTAACTCCTACGAGCAGTACTTC. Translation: CASSFTINSYEQYF.

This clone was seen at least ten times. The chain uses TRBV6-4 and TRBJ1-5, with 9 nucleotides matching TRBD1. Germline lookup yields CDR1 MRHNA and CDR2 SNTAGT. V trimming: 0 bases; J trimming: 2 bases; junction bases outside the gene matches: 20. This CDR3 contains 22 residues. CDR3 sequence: CASSDSSFTESTGGVCNQPQHF. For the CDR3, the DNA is TGTGCCAGCAGTGACTCTTCCTTTACCGAATCTACAGGGGGCGTTTGCAATCAGCCCCAGCATTTT.

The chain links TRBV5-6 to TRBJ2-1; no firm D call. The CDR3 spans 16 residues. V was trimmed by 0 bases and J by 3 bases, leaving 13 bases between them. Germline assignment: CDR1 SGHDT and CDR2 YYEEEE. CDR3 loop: CASSLGAGLYYNEQFF. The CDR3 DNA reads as TGTGCCAGCAGCTTGGGGGCAGGTCTGTACTACAATGAGCAGTTCTTC.

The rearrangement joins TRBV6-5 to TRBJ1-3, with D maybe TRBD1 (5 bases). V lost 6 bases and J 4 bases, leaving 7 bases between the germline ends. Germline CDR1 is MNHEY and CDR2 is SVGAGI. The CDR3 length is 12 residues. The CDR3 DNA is TGTGCCAGCAGGGACACGGGAAACACCATATATTTT. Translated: CASRDTGNTIYF.

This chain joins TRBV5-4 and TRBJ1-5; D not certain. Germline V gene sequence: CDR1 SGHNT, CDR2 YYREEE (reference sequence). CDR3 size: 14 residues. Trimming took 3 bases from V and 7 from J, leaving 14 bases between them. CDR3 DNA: TGTGCCAGCAGCTCCACGTCGGGGAACCAGCCCCAGCATTTT. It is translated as CASSSTSGNQPQHF.

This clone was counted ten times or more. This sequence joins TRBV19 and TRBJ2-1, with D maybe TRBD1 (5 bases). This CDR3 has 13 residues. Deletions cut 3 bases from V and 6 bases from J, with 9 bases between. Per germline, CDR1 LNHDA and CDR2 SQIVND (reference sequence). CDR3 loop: CASSIGRVNEQFF. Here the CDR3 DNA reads TGTGCCAGTAGTATCGGCAGGGTCAATGAGCAGTTCTTC.

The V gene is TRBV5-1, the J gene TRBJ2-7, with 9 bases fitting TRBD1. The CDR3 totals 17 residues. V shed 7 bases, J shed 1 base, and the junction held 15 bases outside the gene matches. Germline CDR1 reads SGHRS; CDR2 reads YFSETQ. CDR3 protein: CASSLWGPGTGSYEQYF. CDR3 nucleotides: TGCGCCAGCTCCCTTTGGGGGCCCGGGACAGGGTCCTACGAGCAGTACTTC.

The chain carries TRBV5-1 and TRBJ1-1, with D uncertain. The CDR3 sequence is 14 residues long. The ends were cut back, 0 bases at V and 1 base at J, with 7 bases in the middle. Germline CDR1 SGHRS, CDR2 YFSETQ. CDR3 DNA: TGCGCCAGCAGCTTGGAGTTCCAGAACACTGAAGCTTTCTTT. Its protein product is CASSLEFQNTEAFF.

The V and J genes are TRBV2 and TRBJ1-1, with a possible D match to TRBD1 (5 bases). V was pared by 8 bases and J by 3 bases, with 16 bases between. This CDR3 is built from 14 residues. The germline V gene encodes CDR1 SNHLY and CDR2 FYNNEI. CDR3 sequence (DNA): TGTGCCAGCTCCAAGGACATTTACGACACTGAAGCTTTCTTT. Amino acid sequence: CASSKDIYDTEAFF. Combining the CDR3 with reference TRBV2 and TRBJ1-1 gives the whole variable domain EPEVTQTPSHQVTQMGQEVILRCVPISNHLYFYWYRQILGQKVEFLVSFYNNEISEKSEIFDDQFSVERPDGSNFTLKIRSTKLEDSAMYFCASSKDIYDTEAFFGQGTRLTVV.

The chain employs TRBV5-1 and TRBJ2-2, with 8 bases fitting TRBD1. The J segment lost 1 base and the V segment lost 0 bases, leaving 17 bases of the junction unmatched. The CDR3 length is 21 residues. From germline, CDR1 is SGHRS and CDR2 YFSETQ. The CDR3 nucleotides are TGCGCCAGCAGCTTGGATATCTTAGGTGGAATAGGGACAGGGAACACCGGGGAGCTGTTTTTT. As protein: CASSLDILGGIGTGNTGELFF.

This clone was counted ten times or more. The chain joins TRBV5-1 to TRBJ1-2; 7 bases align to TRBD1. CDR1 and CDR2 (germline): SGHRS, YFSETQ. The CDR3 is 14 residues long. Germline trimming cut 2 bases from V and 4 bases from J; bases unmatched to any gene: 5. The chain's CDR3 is CASSFTGDSYGYTF. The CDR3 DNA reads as TGCGCCAGCAGCTTTACAGGGGATAGCTATGGCTACACCTTC.

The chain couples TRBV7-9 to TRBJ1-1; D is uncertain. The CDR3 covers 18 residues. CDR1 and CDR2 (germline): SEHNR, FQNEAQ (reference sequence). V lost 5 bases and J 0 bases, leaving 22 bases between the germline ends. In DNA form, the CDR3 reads TGTGCCAGCAGCCCCTACCCCAAGGTAGGGTTCATGAACACTGAAGCTTTCTTT. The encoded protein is CASSPYPKVGFMNTEAFF.

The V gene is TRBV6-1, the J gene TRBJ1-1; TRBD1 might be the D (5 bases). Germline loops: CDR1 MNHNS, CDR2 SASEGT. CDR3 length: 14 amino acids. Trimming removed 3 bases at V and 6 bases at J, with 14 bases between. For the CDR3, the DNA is TGTGCCAGCAGTGACCGGTGGGGCAGCTCTGAAGCTTTCTTT. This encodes CASSDRWGSSEAFF.

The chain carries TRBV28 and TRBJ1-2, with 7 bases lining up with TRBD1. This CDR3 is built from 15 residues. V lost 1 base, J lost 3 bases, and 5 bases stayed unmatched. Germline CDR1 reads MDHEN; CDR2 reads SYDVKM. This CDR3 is CASSLSAGGHYGYTF. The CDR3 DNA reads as TGTGCCAGCAGTTTATCGGCAGGGGGGCACTATGGCTACACCTTC.

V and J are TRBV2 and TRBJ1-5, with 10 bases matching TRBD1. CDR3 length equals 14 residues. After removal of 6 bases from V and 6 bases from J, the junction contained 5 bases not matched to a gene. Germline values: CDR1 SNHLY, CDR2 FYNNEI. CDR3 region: CASRLGTGAQPQHF. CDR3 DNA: TGTGCCAGCAGACTCGGGACAGGGGCTCAGCCCCAGCATTTT.

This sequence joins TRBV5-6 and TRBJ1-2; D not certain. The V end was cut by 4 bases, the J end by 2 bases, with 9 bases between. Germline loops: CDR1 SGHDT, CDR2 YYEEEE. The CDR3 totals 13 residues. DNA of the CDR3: TGTGCCAGCAGCCCCGCAGAGAACTATGGCTACACCTTC. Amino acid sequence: CASSPAENYGYTF.

The CDR3, as DNA: TGTGCCAGTAGTATCTCTACGGGGGACGACTCTGGAAACACCATATATTTT. It encodes CASSISTGDDSGNTIYF. The chain couples TRBV19 to TRBJ1-3, with D perhaps matching TRBD1 (5 bases). The CDR3 extends over 17 amino acids. Per the germline V gene, CDR1 is LNHDA and CDR2 is SQIVND (reference sequence). V lost 3 bases and J lost 0, with 15 bases in between.